The entry that follows covers one T cell receptor beta chain sequence. This sample was included in a study of blood T cell repertoires in COVID-19. Trimming removed 3 bases at V and 0 bases at J, with 11 bases between. In germline, CDR1 is SGHAT, CDR2 FQNNGV. This CDR3 comprises 16 residues. Only in-frame clones appear in the TCRdb table, and some are missing; sequencing was by immunoSEQ multiplex PCR. The repertoire has 100,000 to 150,000 clones, about 85% of them found once; the top ten carry 3.2%. The sequence derives from a woman of 80 years or more with COVID-19, enrolled during active disease. The chain combines TRBV11-2 with TRBJ2-2; possible D gene TRBD2, 5 bases. Sequenced sample: peripheral blood. CDR3 sequence reads: CASSLGLRANTGELFF. The CDR3 nucleotides read TGTGCCAGCAGCTTGGGTTTGCGGGCGAACACCGGGGAGCTGTTTTTT.